This record concerns one T cell receptor beta chain sequence. Its target is not known. V gave up 5 bases and J gave up 6 bases; unmatched junction bases: 11. This CDR3 region has 15 residues. CDR1 and CDR2 from the germline V gene are MNHEY and SMNVEV (reference sequence). The data derive from a study of PD-1 blockade in mismatch repair-deficient tumors. The repertoire was sequenced with immunoSEQ multiplex PCR; TCRdb's copy has only in-frame clones and lacks some. The sample lists under 150,000 clones, 88% occurring once. Findings and caveats of the study: Tumor-resident clones, often undetectable pretreatment in blood, expanded then contracted after pembrolizumab.

Mismatch repair deficiency was confirmed in all patients, by PCR or immunohistochemistry. A few pembrolizumab responders had their TCRs sequenced. The chain joins TRBV27 to TRBJ2-7, with 9 bases matching TRBD1. The sample was peripheral blood, taken almost 74 weeks after starting pembrolizumab. The TCR sequence derives from an adult with mismatch repair-deficient cancer. CDR3 loop: CASSRGTGFRVEQYF. The CDR3 bases are TGTGCCAGCAGTAGGGGGACAGGGTTCCGAGTCGAGCAGTACTTC.